This is a list of T cell receptor beta chains from one sample in a study of beta chain features in type 1 diabetes. Assay used: immunoSEQ multiplex PCR; TCRdb lists only in-frame clones, some missing. This sample has hundreds of thousands of clones, with around 15% found just once. Material for sequencing was naive CD4+ T cells from blood. The receptors were gathered from a man younger than 35 with type 1 diabetes. The CDR3 runs from the conserved cysteine through the conserved F or W. A D gene is named only where the DNA matches it firmly. Clone size is not always given. Where it is, it says once, few, many or a class for expanded clones.

TRBD2 NA TRBJ2-1 TRBV18 TGTGCCAGCTCACCAGAGGGGACTAGCGGTTACAATGAGCAGTTCTTC CASSPEGTSGYNEQFF
TRBD1 NA TRBJ2-7 TRBV7-2 TGTGCCAGCAGCTACATGGGACAGGGGGCTTCGACCGAGCAGTACTTC CASSYMGQGASTEQYF
NA few TRBJ1-1 TRBV30 TGTGCCTGGATTGAGGACAGTTACACTGAAGCTTTCTTT CAWIEDSYTEAFF
TRBD2 NA TRBJ2-3 TRBV28 TGTGCCAGCAGCTCCGGGACTAGCGGGATCACTGATACGCAGTATTTT CASSSGTSGITDTQYF
NA NA TRBJ1-1 TRBV7-9 TGTGCCAGCAGCTTAATCGAGCGGGGCACTGAAGCTTTCTTT CASSLIERGTEAFF
NA few TRBJ2-1 TRBV18 TGTGCCAGCTCGCCTAGCCAGGGTAATGAGCAGTTCTTC CASSPSQGNEQFF
NA NA TRBJ2-3 TRBV5-1 TGCGCCAGCAGCTTTAGAGGTGCTAGCACAGATACGCAGTATTTT CASSFRGASTDTQYF
TRBD1 NA TRBJ1-2 TRBV9 TGTGCCAGCAGCACTCGGACCCCGGACAGGGGGCATGGCTACACCTTC CASSTRTPDRGHGYTF
NA NA TRBJ2-1 TRBV9 TGTGCCAGCAGCGTAGAAGGCTTCGGCTCCTACAATGAGCAGTTCTTC CASSVEGFGSYNEQFF
NA NA TRBJ2-3 TRBV15 TGTGCCACCAGCAGAAATGAGGGGGCAGATACGCAGTATTTT CATSRNEGADTQYF
NA NA TRBJ1-2 TRBV2 TGTGCCAGCAGTGTCCCCCCTGGTGGCTACACCTTC CASSVPPGGYTF
NA NA TRBJ1-1 TRBV2 TGTGCCAGCAGTGAAGTCCCGAACACTGAAGCTTTCTTT CASSEVPNTEAFF
NA few TRBJ2-4 TRBV6-1 TGTGCCAGCAGAATTTGGGACATTCAGTACTTC CASRIWDIQYF
TRBD1 NA TRBJ2-3 TRBV5-1 TGCGCCAGCACCCGGGACAGGGTCACAGATACGCAGTATTTT CASTRDRVTDTQYF
TRBD2 NA TRBJ2-5 TRBV5-6 TGTGCCAGCAGCTTGACTAGCGGGAGGGCCGGGGAGACCCAGTACTTC CASSLTSGRAGETQYF
NA few TRBJ2-4 TRBV27 TGTGCCAGCAGTTCGAACCCGACGGGGGCGGTAAACATTCAGTACTTC CASSSNPTGAVNIQYF
TRBD1 NA TRBJ2-1 TRBV30 TGTGCCTGGAGTAGGGGGCCTGCAAATGAGCAGTTCTTC CAWSRGPANEQFF
NA NA TRBJ1-1 TRBV30 TGTGCCTGGAGTGTACTCAGGTTGGGCACTGAAGCTTTCTTT CAWSVLRLGTEAFF
NA few TRBJ1-4 TRBV7-3 TGTGCCAGCAGCTTGAGGGGAGGTAATGAAAAACTGTTTTTT CASSLRGGNEKLFF
NA NA TRBJ1-1 TRBV7-9 TGTGCCAGCAGCCATAAGGGCAGCATGAACACTGAAGCTTTCTTT CASSHKGSMNTEAFF